This TCR beta chain was identified in a study of T cells in Graves' hyperthyroidism and ophthalmopathy. The CDR3 is made up of 15 amino acids. CDR1 and CDR2 from the germline V gene are SGDLS and YYNGEE. Uncontrolled infection, other autoimmune disease, pregnancy or lactation led to exclusion. Using RNA transcripts as the source, TCR beta CDR3 regions were amplified. The study used the HTBI primer set for a first-round RT-PCR of the TCR CDR3. Each CDR3 protein gets one entry after TCRdb re-called the multiplex PCR reads with MiXCR. The table has hundreds of thousands of distinct CDR3 sequences, approximately 40% seen once. Study-wide results and caveats: In the analysis, a 13 V-J model separated ophthalmopathy from stable hyperthyroidism. In blood, most of the thyroid clonotypes expanded above 0.001 were also present.

To note about this clonotype: Its antigen is not known. A read error may produce the germline difference seen at one junction end.

V and J are TRBV9 and TRBJ2-7, with a tentative D call TRBD2 (5 bases). The origin of this receptor is a man younger than 35 with Graves' hyperthyroidism. Sequenced material: blood. The CDR3 DNA is TGCGCCAGCAGCCAAGGAGCCCTAGCTCGCTCCGAGCAGTACTTC. Amino acid sequence: CASSQGALARSEQYF.